The clone carrying this T cell receptor (beta chain) turned up a few times. Its specificity is not known. Whole blood, unfractionated, served as the material for total RNA extraction. V was pared by 0 bases and J by 5 bases, with 15 bases between. Germline V gene data show CDR1 as SGHAT and CDR2 as FQDESV (reference sequence). The CDR3 spans 16 residues. These data come from a study of human T cells and chemical hapten exposure. Study in general: Small discrepancies in pooled library volume mainly accounted for the varying TCR yields per sample.

The study's findings and limits: Among TCRs, those above 1 in 1000 frequency were unaffected by DPC sensitization.

Within the library, unique molecular identifiers were attached to each individual cDNA molecule. TCRdb redid the calling of the reads with MiXCR, one entry per CDR3 protein. The sample lists about 120,000 distinct CDR3 sequences; over 6.5% were seen once. The TCR was taken from a human donor in good health. Some clones in this sample may be carry-over from other donors' samples. The source material was whole blood. The chain employs TRBV11-1 and TRBJ2-3, with D uncertain. This CDR3 reads CASSLAASATEDTQYF. The CDR3 DNA reads TGTGCCAGCAGCTTAGCGGCCTCTGCGACCGAAGATACGCAGTATTTT.